The entry below describes one T cell receptor beta chain. No antigen is known for it. Germline V gene data show CDR1 as SGHRS and CDR2 as YFSETQ. The CDR3 extends over 15 amino acids. V shed 0 bases and J shed 4 bases, with 13 bases lying between them. The sample comes from a study of shared clonotypes between healthy human individuals. Whole-study context: A couple of female and a few male donors aged 18 to 49 were enrolled. General observations from the study: Estimated richness was generally greater in naive than memory subsets.

Generated by immunoSEQ multiplex PCR, the TCRdb table keeps only in-frame clones and is missing some. The table records 2 million to 2.5 million clones, 85% to 95% of them present only once. V usage is TRBV5-1 and J usage is TRBJ1-1; D remains unclear. The sequenced material came from naive CD4+ T cells from PBMCs. Subset specified: CD45RA+ positively selected. The sequence was collected from a young man in good health. Some clones in this sample may be carry-over from other donors' samples. CDR3 sequence (DNA): TGCGCCAGCAGCTTGGTTAGTGGGCACCGCACTGAAGCTTTCTTT. Translated: CASSLVSGHRTEAFF.